The TCR beta chain described here comes from a study of beta chain features in type 1 diabetes. The wider study: Patients shared similar age, gender and cell yields with healthy donors.

The authors reverse transcribed all of the isolated RNA, so sequencing captured expressed TCRB transcripts. TCRdb's table, derived via immunoSEQ multiplex PCR, lists solely in-frame clones and lacks some. In the table there are 350,000 to 400,000 clones, around 16% of which are singletons. This CDR3 has 12 residues. Germline-derived CDR1 and CDR2 are MNHEY and SMNVEV (reference sequence). V shed 3 bases and J shed 7 bases, with 8 bases lying between them. The sample holds a few counts of this clone. The sequence came from a woman under 30 in good health. The sample consisted of naive CD4+ T cells from blood. The chain has TRBV27 and TRBJ2-3; D perhaps matches TRBD2 (5 bases). The DNA of the CDR3 is TGTGCCAGCAGTTTCGGGGAGCATACGCAGTATTTT. The encoded protein is CASSFGEHTQYF.